Below, 11 T cell receptor beta chains from the same sample are listed, as sequenced in a study of Ad26.COV2.S vaccination and SARS-CoV-2 variants. Using immunoSEQ multiplex PCR, the repertoire was profiled, and TCRdb retains in-frame clones only, with some absent. The sample yields 350,000 to 500,000 clones, around nine tenths seen once. Treatment defined: 15 to 20 received Ad26.COV2.S at low or high dose, single or two shots; about five received placebo; per-sample allocation not given. Each sample was drawn 63 days after the first injection (of vaccine or placebo). The sequencing here drew on peripheral blood, taken in a trial of Ad26.COV2.S vaccine versus placebo. These receptors originate from a person aged 18 to 59 who received the Ad26.COV2.S COVID-19 vaccine or a placebo.

This chain uses TRBV7-9 with TRBJ1-2; 7 bases align to TRBD1. The CDR3 length is 12 residues. CDR1 and CDR2 (germline): SEHNR, FQNEAQ (reference sequence). The junction had 6 bases not matched to a gene; V was cut back by 4 bases and J by 10 bases. In DNA, the CDR3 is TGTGCCAGCAGCTCCTCCAGGGGGGACTACACCTTC. It yields the protein CASSSSRGDYTF.

The chain carries TRBV4-1 and TRBJ2-5; TRBD1 matches 7 bases. The germline gives CDR1 MGHRA, CDR2 YSYEKL. The V and J ends lost 3 bases and 5 bases, in that order; junction bases with no gene match: 12. The length of the CDR3 is 16 residues. In nucleotides, the CDR3 is TGCGCCAGCAGCCACTTTGTTGGGACAGTGATTGAGACCCAGTACTTC. Protein sequence: CASSHFVGTVIETQYF.

V usage is TRBV4-3 and J usage is TRBJ2-7; TRBD2 matches at 13 bases. After removal of 0 bases from V and 5 bases from J, the junction contained 1 base not matched to a gene. This CDR3 region has 15 residues. Germline V CDR1 and CDR2: LGHNA, YSLEER. The CDR3 reads CASSQDGLAGDEQYF. CDR3 bases: TGCGCCAGCAGCCAAGATGGACTAGCGGGAGACGAGCAGTACTTC.

The chain couples TRBV4-3 to TRBJ2-7; D gene ambiguous. CDR1 and CDR2 (germline): LGHNA, YSLEER. The CDR3 contains 16 residues. V lost 0 bases to trimming and J lost 5 bases, with 17 bases between them. The CDR3 region is CASSQDRRSDGNEQYF. The CDR3 DNA is TGCGCCAGCAGCCAAGATAGGCGGAGCGACGGAAACGAGCAGTACTTC.

The genes are TRBV27 and TRBJ1-6; D uncertain. Trimming stripped 3 bases from V and 10 bases from J, with 13 bases between. This CDR3 is built from 14 residues. The germline gives CDR1 MNHEY, CDR2 SMNVEV (reference sequence). CDR3 loop: CASSFPGFESPLHF. The CDR3 bases are TGTGCCAGCAGTTTTCCCGGGTTTGAGTCACCCCTCCACTTT.

The rearrangement joins TRBV11-2 to TRBJ2-7; 7 nucleotides match TRBD1. This CDR3 comprises 15 residues. CDR1 is SGHAT and CDR2 is FQNNGV in the germline V gene. Trimming removed 4 bases from V and 1 base from J; junction bases left unmatched: 7. Here the CDR3 reads CASSWRQGYSYEQYF. The CDR3 coding sequence is TGTGCCAGCAGCTGGAGACAGGGATATTCCTACGAGCAGTACTTC.

Written as DNA, the CDR3 is TGTGCCTGGGGACTAGCGGCAACCTACGAGCAGTACTTC. This encodes CAWGLAATYEQYF. The rearrangement uses TRBV30 and TRBJ2-7; 10 bases are a match to TRBD2. This CDR3 contains 13 residues. V lost 5 bases and J lost 2; bases outside the gene matches: 3. The germline CDR1 and CDR2 sequences are GTSNPN and SVGIG (reference sequence). The full variable domain, with the rest looked up from reference TRBV30 and TRBJ2-7, is SQTIHQWPATLVQPVGSPLSLECTVEGTSNPNLYWYRQAAGRGLQLLFYSVGIGQISSEVPQNLSASRPQDRQFILSSKKLLLSDSGFYLCAWGLAATYEQYFGPGTRLTVT.

J is TRBJ1-6 and V is TRBV4-1; D unclear. Germline CDR1 MGHRA, CDR2 YSYEKL. CDR3 length: 16 amino acids. V was clipped by 0 bases and J by 2 bases, with 8 bases between them. CDR3 residues: CASSQEPGPYNSPLHF. CDR3 nucleotide sequence: TGCGCCAGCAGCCAAGAGCCAGGACCCTATAATTCACCCCTCCACTTT.

This chain links TRBV28 with TRBJ2-7, with 10 bases aligning to TRBD1. The germline CDR1 and CDR2 sequences are MDHEN and SYDVKM. The CDR3 loop spans 15 amino acids. Germline trimming cut 4 bases from V and 5 bases from J; bases unmatched to any gene: 8. The CDR3 nucleotides are TGTGCCAGCAGTTCCTCCGGGACAGGGGCACACGAGCAGTACTTC. Translation: CASSSSGTGAHEQYF.

This clone was counted a single time. The chain has TRBV6-4 and TRBJ2-7; D might be TRBD1 or TRBD2, each matching 5 bases. The CDR3 loop spans 13 amino acids. Germline-derived CDR1 and CDR2 are MRHNA and SNTAGT. Trimming took 4 bases from V and 3 from J, leaving 10 bases between them. CDR3 coding DNA: TGTGCCAGCAGTGGAGGGGTGGGCTACGAGCAGTACTTC. This gives the protein CASSGGVGYEQYF.

This chain joins TRBV2 and TRBJ2-5; possibly TRBD2 for D (6 bases). The CDR3 sequence is 12 residues long. Per germline, CDR1 SNHLY and CDR2 FYNNEI. Trimming shortened V by 7 bases and J by 5 bases, and 11 bases separated the two germline ends. CDR3 sequence reads: CASTVGGETQYF. The DNA for the CDR3 is TGTGCCAGCACCGTCGGGGGTGAGACCCAGTACTTC.